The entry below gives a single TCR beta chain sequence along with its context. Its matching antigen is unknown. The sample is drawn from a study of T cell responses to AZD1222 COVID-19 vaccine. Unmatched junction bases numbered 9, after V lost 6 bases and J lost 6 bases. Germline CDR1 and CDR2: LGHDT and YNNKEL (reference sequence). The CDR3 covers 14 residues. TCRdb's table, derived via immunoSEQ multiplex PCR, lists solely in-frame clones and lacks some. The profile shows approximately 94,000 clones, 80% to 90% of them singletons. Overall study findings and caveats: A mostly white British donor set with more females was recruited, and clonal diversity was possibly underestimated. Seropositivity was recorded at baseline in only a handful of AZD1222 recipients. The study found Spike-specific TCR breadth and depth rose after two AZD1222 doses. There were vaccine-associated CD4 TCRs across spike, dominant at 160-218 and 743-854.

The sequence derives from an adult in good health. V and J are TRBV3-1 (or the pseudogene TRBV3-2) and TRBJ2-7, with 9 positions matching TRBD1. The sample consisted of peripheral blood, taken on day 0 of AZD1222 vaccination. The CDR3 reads CASSRGQGSGEQYF. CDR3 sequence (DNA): TGTGCCAGCAGTCGTGGACAGGGGTCGGGCGAGCAGTACTTC.